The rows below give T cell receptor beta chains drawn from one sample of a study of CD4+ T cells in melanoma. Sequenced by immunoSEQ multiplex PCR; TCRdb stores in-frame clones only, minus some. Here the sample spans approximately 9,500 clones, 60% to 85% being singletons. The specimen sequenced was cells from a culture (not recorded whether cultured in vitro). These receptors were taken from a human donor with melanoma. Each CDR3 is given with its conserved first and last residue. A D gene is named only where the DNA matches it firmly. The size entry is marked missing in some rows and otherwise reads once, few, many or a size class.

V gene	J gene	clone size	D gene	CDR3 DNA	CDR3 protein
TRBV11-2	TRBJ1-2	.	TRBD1	TGTGCCAGCAGCTCCCTCAACTACAGGGGGCTAGGGTATGGCTACACCTTC	CASSSLNYRGLGYGYTF
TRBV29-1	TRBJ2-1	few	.	TGCAGCGCTGAGGGCTTGCAGGGGCCCGACTCTATTGAGCAGTTCTTC	CSAEGLQGPDSIEQFF
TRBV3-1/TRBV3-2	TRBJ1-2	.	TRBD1	TGTGCCAGCAGCCAAGATTCCGGGACAGGGGTCTATGGCTACACCTTC	CASSQDSGTGVYGYTF
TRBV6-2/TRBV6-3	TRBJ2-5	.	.	TGTGCCAGCAGTTACGGGACCCTCCGTGAGACCCAGTACTTC	CASSYGTLRETQYF
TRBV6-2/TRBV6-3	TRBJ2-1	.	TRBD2	TGTGCCAGCAGTTACAGTGGCGGGGGGGAATATGAGCAGTTCTTC	CASSYSGGGEYEQFF
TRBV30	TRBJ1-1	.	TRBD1	TGTGCCTGGGGGGGACAGGGGTACACTGAAGCTTTCTTT	CAWGGQGYTEAFF
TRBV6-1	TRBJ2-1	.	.	TGTGCCAGCAGTGAACGCCTGGGGGATGATGAGCAGTTCTTC	CASSERLGDDEQFF
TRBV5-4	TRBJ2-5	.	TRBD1	TGTGCCAGCAGCTTGGGGGGACAGGGGTTAGAGACCCAGTACTTC	CASSLGGQGLETQYF
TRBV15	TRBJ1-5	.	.	TGTGCCACCAGCAGAGATAGAGCGCGGGTGGGGGGCGGTCAGCCCCAGCATTTT	CATSRDRARVGGGQPQHF
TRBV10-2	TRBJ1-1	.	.	TGCGCCAGCAGTGACCCCAGCTCGAACACTGAAGCTTTCTTT	CASSDPSSNTEAFF
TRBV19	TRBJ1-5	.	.	TGTGCCACCAAAAAGGTGGCTCAGGGGTCTGCTCAGCCCCAGCATTTT	CATKKVAQGSAQPQHF
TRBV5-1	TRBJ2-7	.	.	TGCGCCAGCAGCCTAAACGGTCCCGAGCAGTACTTC	CASSLNGPEQYF
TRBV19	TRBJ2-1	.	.	TGTGCCAGTAGTATAGCCTCTGGGTATGAGCAGTTCTTC	CASSIASGYEQFF
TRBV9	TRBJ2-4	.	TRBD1	TGTGCCAGCAGCGCCGGGACAGGACAAAACATTCAGTACTTC	CASSAGTGQNIQYF
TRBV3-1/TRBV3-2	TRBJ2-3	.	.	TGTGCCAGCAGCCTTTCCCGGGATACGCAGTATTTT	CASSLSRDTQYF
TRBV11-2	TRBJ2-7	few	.	TGTGCCAGCAGCTTAAAACAGTACGAGCAGTACTTC	CASSLKQYEQYF
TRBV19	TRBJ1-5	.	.	TGTGCCAGTATCATCCGCCAGGATTCTGGACAGCCCCAGCATTTT	CASIIRQDSGQPQHF
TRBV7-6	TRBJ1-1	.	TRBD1	TGTGCCAGCAGCCAAACAGGGGGCAACACTGAAGCTTTCTTT	CASSQTGGNTEAFF
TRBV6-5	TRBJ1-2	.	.	TGTGCCAGCAAAGGGGACTATTATGGCTACACCTTC	CASKGDYYGYTF
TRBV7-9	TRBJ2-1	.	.	TGTGCCAGCAGCTTAGTAGGTCAACAGGGCAAGTTCTTC	CASSLVGQQGKFF
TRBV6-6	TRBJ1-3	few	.	TGTGCCAGCAGTTATACCCCCGGCGCCTCTGGAAACACCATATATTTT	CASSYTPGASGNTIYF
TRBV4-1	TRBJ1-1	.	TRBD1	TGCGCCAGCGCTAGGGGATACAGGGGAGTCAACACTGAAGCTTTCTTT	CASARGYRGVNTEAFF
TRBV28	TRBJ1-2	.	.	TGTGCCAGCAGTTTGCGGGGGGCCAGCTATGGCTACACCTTC	CASSLRGASYGYTF
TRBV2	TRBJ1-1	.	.	TGTGCCAGCAACAAAGACTGGAACACTGAAGCTTTCTTT	CASNKDWNTEAFF
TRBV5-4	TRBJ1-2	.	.	TGTGCCAGCAGCCCCGACAGTAACTATGGCTACACCTTC	CASSPDSNYGYTF
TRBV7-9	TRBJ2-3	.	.	TGTGCCAGCAGCTCTCGCGTGTCGGGGGCGGGGAGCACAGATACGCAGTATTTT	CASSSRVSGAGSTDTQYF
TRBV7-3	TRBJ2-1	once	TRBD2	TGTGCCAGCAACCTAGCGGGGTCTGGTGAGCAGTTCTTC	CASNLAGSGEQFF
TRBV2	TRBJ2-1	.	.	TGTGCCAGCAGTGAATGGAGCTACAATGAGCAGTTCTTC	CASSEWSYNEQFF
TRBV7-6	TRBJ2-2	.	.	TGTGCCAGCCGCCGGACGTTGTCTAGCACCGGGGAGCTGTTTTTT	CASRRTLSSTGELFF
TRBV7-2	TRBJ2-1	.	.	TGTGCCAGCAGCGGGGGGCCACCCCTATACAATGAGCAGTTCTTC	CASSGGPPLYNEQFF
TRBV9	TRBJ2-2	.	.	TGTGCCAGCAGCGTAGGCGCGGCCCCCGGGGAGCTGTTTTTT	CASSVGAAPGELFF
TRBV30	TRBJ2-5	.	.	TGTGCCTGGAGTGTCAGGGACATATGGGTCCAAGAGACCCAGTACTTC	CAWSVRDIWVQETQYF
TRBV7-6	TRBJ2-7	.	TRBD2	TGTGCCAGCAGTACGGGGGGGGCTGTAGGCTCCTACGAGCAGTACTTC	CASSTGGAVGSYEQYF
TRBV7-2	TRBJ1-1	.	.	TGTGCCAGCAGCTACGGGATCTATACTGAAGCTTTCTTT	CASSYGIYTEAFF
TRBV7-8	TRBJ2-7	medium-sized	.	TGTGCCAGCAGCTTAGGTGTTGGGACGGGTTACGAGCAGTACTTC	CASSLGVGTGYEQYF
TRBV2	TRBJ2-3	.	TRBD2	TGTGCCAGCAGTCGGGGGGGATACACAGATACGCAGTATTTT	CASSRGGYTDTQYF
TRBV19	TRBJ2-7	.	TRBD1	TGTGCCAGTAGTACCACCGGGACAGGGAGCTACGAGCAGTACTTC	CASSTTGTGSYEQYF
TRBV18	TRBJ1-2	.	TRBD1	TGTGCCAGCTCACTCGCGAGAACAGGGGGCTCTAACTATGGCGGCTACACCTTC	CASSLARTGGSNYGGYTF
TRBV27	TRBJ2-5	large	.	TGTGCCAGCAGTTCACAGAGGTTTCGGGAGACCCAGTACTTC	CASSSQRFRETQYF
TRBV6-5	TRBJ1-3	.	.	TGTGCCAGCAGTAGAGACAGGAACTCTGGAAACACCATATATTTT	CASSRDRNSGNTIYF
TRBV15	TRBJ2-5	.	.	TGTGCCACCAGCAGCAGGGCCCGGGGTCAGGAGACCCAGTACTTC	CATSSRARGQETQYF
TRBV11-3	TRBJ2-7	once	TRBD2	TGTGCCAGCAGCGCCGGACTAGGCGAGCAGTACTTC	CASSAGLGEQYF
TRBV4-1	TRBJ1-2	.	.	TGCGCCAGCAGCCACGGGGATAACTATGGCTACACCTTC	CASSHGDNYGYTF
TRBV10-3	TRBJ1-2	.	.	TGTGCCATCAACGGACGGTTTAACTATGGCTACACCTTC	CAINGRFNYGYTF
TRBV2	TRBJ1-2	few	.	TGTGCCAGCACGCTGGTAGGCTATGGCTACACCTTC	CASTLVGYGYTF